A single sample is the source of the 11 T cell receptor beta chains below, sequenced in a study of T cell responses to AZD1222 COVID-19 vaccine. Profiled with immunoSEQ multiplex PCR; TCRdb holds only in-frame clones, not every one. The sample lists roughly 120,000 clones, 90% occurring once. The sequenced sample was peripheral blood, obtained 28 days after the second dose of the MenACWY control vaccine. Receptors were obtained from an adult who received the MenACWY meningococcal vaccine as a control.

This clone was seen more than once but under ten times. The J gene is TRBJ2-7, the V gene TRBV7-9, with D tentatively TRBD2 (5 bases). Germline CDR1 and CDR2: SEHNR and FQNEAQ (reference sequence). The CDR3 has 17 residues. Trimming pared 5 bases from V and 7 bases from J, leaving 27 bases between. CDR3 sequence reads: CASSQGPITAPSGEQYF. CDR3 coding DNA: TGTGCCAGCAGCCAAGGCCCGATTACGGCCCCCTCGGGGGAGCAGTACTTC.

This sequence joins TRBV12-3 or TRBV12-4 and TRBJ2-1; D gene unclear. The CDR3 runs to 11 residues. Trimming left V 7 bases short and J 7 bases short, with 8 bases between. This CDR3 reads CASNRGNEQFF. The DNA for the CDR3 is TGTGCCAGCAACCGCGGTAATGAGCAGTTCTTC.

Only one count was recorded for this clone. The rearrangement uses TRBV27 and TRBJ2-3; 8 bases align to TRBD2. The V gene's germline CDR1 is MNHEY and CDR2 SMNVEV (reference sequence). The length of the CDR3 is 16 residues. Trimming cost V 3 bases and J 8 bases; bases outside gene matches: 13. The chain's CDR3 is CASSFLAAREEGTQYF. The CDR3 coding sequence is TGTGCCAGCAGTTTCCTGGCGGCGCGGGAGGAGGGTACGCAGTATTTT.

The chain links TRBV7-5 to TRBJ2-6. TRBV7-5 is tagged as a pseudogene. The CDR3 is made up of 18 amino acids. The chain's CDR3 is CVRSLLWGLVSGANVLTF. The CDR3 bases are TGTGTCAGAAGCTTATTGTGGGGGTTAGTCTCTGGGGCCAACGTCCTGACTTTC.

V and J are TRBV5-5 and TRBJ1-2; perhaps TRBD1 as D (6 bases). This CDR3 has 18 residues. The germline gives CDR1 SGHKS, CDR2 YYEKEE (reference sequence). The ends were cut back, 0 bases at V and 7 bases at J, with 25 bases in the middle. CDR3 coding DNA: TGTGCCAGCAGCTTGGCACAAAGAACCGGGACACCGACGGGTGGCTACACCTTC. Its translation is CASSLAQRTGTPTGGYTF.

The chain carries TRBV7-9 and TRBJ2-7; D unclear. Trimming removed 1 base from V and 6 bases from J, with 7 bases in between. The CDR3 covers 12 residues. Per germline, CDR1 SEHNR and CDR2 FQNEAQ (reference sequence). Here the CDR3 reads CASSLEDIEQYF. The DNA for the CDR3 is TGTGCCAGCAGCTTAGAGGATATCGAGCAGTACTTC.

V usage is TRBV4-1 and J usage is TRBJ2-6; no reliable D call. This CDR3 has 15 amino acids. The V end lost 1 base, the J end lost 14 bases, and 18 bases lay between the germline ends. Germline values: CDR1 MGHRA, CDR2 YSYEKL. The CDR3 region has the DNA TGCGCCAGCAGCCAAGTCGTCCGACTCGCAGGCATCCTGACTTTC. Protein sequence: CASSQVVRLAGILTF.

This chain links TRBV7-9 with TRBJ1-4; 8 positions match TRBD1. The germline CDR1 and CDR2 sequences are SEHNR and FQNEAQ (reference sequence). This CDR3 region has 15 residues. The junction had 5 bases not matched to a gene; V was cut back by 1 base and J by 7 bases. CDR3 in amino acids: CASSLVDRVTEKLFF. The CDR3 DNA reads as TGTGCCAGCAGCTTAGTGGACAGGGTTACTGAAAAACTGTTTTTT.

The chain is built from TRBV6-2 or TRBV6-3 and TRBJ2-5; no reliable D call. V lost 1 base to trimming and J lost 0 bases, with 6 bases between them. CDR1 and CDR2 (germline): MNHEY, SVGEGT. This CDR3 comprises 14 residues. CDR3 in amino acids: CASSYFTDQETQYF. In nucleotides, the CDR3 is TGTGCCAGCAGTTACTTCACAGACCAAGAGACCCAGTACTTC.

This chain joins TRBV7-2 and TRBJ1-3, with 9 positions matching TRBD1. Per germline, CDR1 SGHTA and CDR2 FQGNSA. After removal of 6 bases from V and 1 base from J, the junction contained 4 bases not matched to a gene. The CDR3 extends over 15 amino acids. This CDR3 is CASRAQGASGNTIYF. As DNA, the CDR3 is TGTGCCAGCAGAGCACAGGGGGCTTCTGGAAACACCATATATTTT.

This chain joins TRBV6-4 and TRBJ2-1; the D gene is possibly TRBD1 (5 bases). Germline V lookup: CDR1 MRHNA, CDR2 SNTAGT. Trimming removed 2 bases from V and 8 bases from J, with 13 bases in between. This CDR3 region has 14 residues. The CDR3 sequence: CASSDGAALHEQFF. CDR3 in DNA: TGTGCCAGCAGTGACGGGGCAGCCCTGCATGAGCAGTTCTTC.